The next 24 T cell receptor beta chains were all read from a single sample in a study of regulatory T cells in long-lasting Graves disease. Regarding time point: newly diagnosed GD, antithyroid drugs for less than 3 months. Extracted RNA from PBMCs served as the source of the TCR library. Libraries of TCR beta came from iRepertoire HTBI primers plus Arm-PCR of CDR3 regions. Each CDR3 protein is one row after TCRdb ran MiXCR on the multiplex PCR reads. The repertoire consists of over 450,000 distinct CDR3 sequences, with about 11% occurring once and the leading ten covering around 10%. The same sample was also used in a study of T cells in Graves' hyperthyroidism and ophthalmopathy.

The source was peripheral blood mononuclear cells (PBMCs), collected at new diagnosis, from a patient treated with antithyroid drugs. The source is a woman aged 30 to 39 with Graves disease.

A few counts support this clonotype. This chain uses TRBV13 with TRBJ2-7; 8 positions agree with TRBD1. This CDR3 spans 14 amino acids. The junction had 2 bases not matched to a gene; V was cut back by 0 bases and J by 4 bases. Per germline, CDR1 PRHDT and CDR2 FYEKMQ (reference sequence). CDR3 amino acids: CASSLGRGLYEQYF. For the CDR3, the DNA is TGTGCCAGCAGCTTAGGCAGGGGGCTATACGAGCAGTACTTC. Complete variable domain (other parts from reference TRBV13 and TRBJ2-7): AAGVIQSPRHLIKEKRETATLKCYPIPRHDTVYWYQQGPGQDPQFLISFYEKMQSDKGSIPDRFSAQQFSDYHSELNMSSLELGDSALYFCASSLGRGLYEQYFGPGTRLTVT.

The V gene is TRBV6-1, the J gene TRBJ1-4; a possible D gene is TRBD1 (5 bases). Germline V gene lookup returns CDR1 MNHNS and CDR2 SASEGT. Trimming shortened V by 2 bases and J by 0 bases, and 13 bases separated the two germline ends. This CDR3 comprises 17 residues. CDR3 protein: CASSELGTAATNEKLFF. CDR3 nucleotides: TGTGCCAGCAGTGAACTCGGGACCGCTGCAACTAATGAAAAACTGTTTTTT.

In the case of this clonotype: At one of its ends the junction is not consistent with the germline gene, which may arise from a read error. The CDR3 DNA follows: TGTGCCAGTAGAGTGAGGGTCGACACCGGGGAGCTGTTTTTC. This sequence encodes CASRVRVDTGELFF. The chain has TRBV19 and TRBJ2-2, with TRBD2 as a possible D gene (5 bases). Per the germline V gene, CDR1 is LNHDA and CDR2 is SQIVND (reference sequence). This CDR3 spans 14 amino acids.

The gene calls are TRBV27 and TRBJ1-4; no clear D gene. V was trimmed by 1 base and J by 7 bases, leaving 10 bases between them. The CDR3 runs 14 residues. Looked up from germline, CDR1 is MNHEY and CDR2 is SMNVEV (reference sequence). The CDR3 loop is CASSLLGVGEKLFF. The CDR3, as DNA: TGTGCCAGCAGTTTATTAGGCGTAGGTGAAAAACTGTTTTTT. Drawing the rest from reference TRBV27 and TRBJ1-4, the complete variable domain is EAQVTQNPRYLITVTGKKLTVTCSQNMNHEYMSWYRQDPGLGLRQIYYSMNVEVTDKGDVPEGYKVSRKEKRNFPLILESPSPNQTSLYFCASSLLGVGEKLFFGSGTQLSVL.

Ten or more counts support this clonotype. The V call is TRBV28, the J call TRBJ2-2, with TRBD2 matching over 14 bases. The V and J ends lost 4 bases and 1 base, in that order; junction bases with no gene match: 8. This CDR3 region has 19 residues. Germline V lookup: CDR1 MDHEN, CDR2 SYDVKM. The CDR3 nucleotides are TGTGCCAGCAGTTACCCCGGGACTAGCGGGAGCTTGAACACCGGGGAGCTGTTTTTT. It encodes CASSYPGTSGSLNTGELFF. Variable domain in full (rest from reference TRBV28 and TRBJ2-2): DVKVTQSSRYLVKRTGEKVFLECVQDMDHENMFWYRQDPGLGLRLIYFSYDVKMKEKGDIPEGYSVSREKKERFSLILESASTNQTSMYLCASSYPGTSGSLNTGELFFGEGSRLTVL.

In this sample, this clonotype turned up many times. The chain uses TRBV6-5 and TRBJ2-7; D call uncertain. The germline CDR1 and CDR2 sequences are MNHEY and SVGAGI. The CDR3 consists of 12 residues. V lost 0 bases and J lost 6, with 6 bases in between. CDR3 nucleotide sequence: TGTGCCAGCAGTTACTCGAGGAGCGAGCAGTACTTC. It translates to CASSYSRSEQYF.

This clonotype was counted ten times or more. This chain joins TRBV28 and TRBJ2-7, with D possibly matching TRBD2 (5 bases). The V gene lost 5 bases and the J gene lost 3 bases, with 8 bases spanning the gap. Germline CDR1 MDHEN, CDR2 SYDVKM. CDR3 length equals 12 residues. The CDR3 region is CASSRTGYEQYF. CDR3 sequence (DNA): TGTGCCAGCAGTCGGACTGGCTACGAGCAGTACTTC.

This clonotype was counted only a few times. The chain employs TRBV9 and TRBJ2-2; D remains ambiguous. The CDR3 is 12 residues long. Germline-derived CDR1 and CDR2 are SGDLS and YYNGEE. Trimming pared 6 bases from V and 5 bases from J, leaving 8 bases between. The CDR3, as DNA: TGTGCCAGCAACCTGGGGACCGGGGAGCTGTTTTTT. It translates to CASNLGTGELFF. The full variable domain, completed using reference TRBV9 and TRBJ2-2, is DSGVTQTPKHLITATGQRVTLRCSPRSGDLSVYWYQQSLDQGLQFLIQYYNGEERAKGNILERFSAQQFPDLHSELNLSSLELGDSALYFCASNLGTGELFFGEGSRLTVL.

The sample holds many counts of this clonotype. The rearrangement links TRBV12-3 or TRBV12-4 to TRBJ1-1; D is ambiguous. There are 13 residues in the CDR3. The V end lost 6 bases, the J end lost 2 bases, and 10 bases lay between the germline ends. The CDR3 nucleotides read TGTGCCAGCAGCACCCATGGAAACACTGAAGCTTTCTTT. It yields the protein CASSTHGNTEAFF.

In this sample, this clonotype turned up many times. The rearrangement links TRBV12-3 or TRBV12-4 to TRBJ1-5; 7 nucleotides agree with TRBD1. The junction had 6 bases not matched to a gene; V was cut back by 7 bases and J by 3 bases. The CDR3 is 14 residues long. For the CDR3, the DNA is TGTGCCAGCACCAAAGGACAGGTCAATCAGCCCCAGCATTTT. It codes for CASTKGQVNQPQHF.

This clonotype showed up many times. This sequence joins TRBV14 and TRBJ1-3; D uncertain. The V and J ends lost 4 bases and 9 bases respectively, with 13 bases between them. CDR1 SGHDN and CDR2 FVKESK come from the germline V gene. This CDR3 is built from 13 residues. The CDR3 nucleotides are TGTGCCAGCAGCCTGGGTTTCTTGGGCACCATATATTTT. Translation gives CASSLGFLGTIYF. The whole variable domain, remainder taken from reference TRBV14 and TRBJ1-3, is EAGVTQFPSHSVIEKGQTVTLRCDPISGHDNLYWYRRVMGKEIKFLLHFVKESKQDESGMPNNRFLAERTGGTYSTLKVQPAELEDSGVYFCASSLGFLGTIYFGEGSWLTVV.

Many counts were recorded for this clonotype. The chain recombines TRBV7-2 with TRBJ1-2; D gene unclear. From germline, CDR1 is SGHTA and CDR2 FQGNSA. CDR3 length: 13 amino acids. Trimming pared 6 bases from V and 4 bases from J, leaving 12 bases between. The CDR3 coding sequence is TGTGCCAGCAGTTCTGGATTACTCTATGGCTACACCTTC. This sequence encodes CASSSGLLYGYTF.

This clonotype was counted ten times or more. This rearrangement joins TRBV28 to TRBJ1-6; possibly TRBD1 for D (5 bases). The germline V gene has CDR1 MDHEN and CDR2 SYDVKM. This CDR3 comprises 16 residues. Deletions cut 7 bases from V and 0 bases from J, with 13 bases between. CDR3 nucleotides: TGTGCCAGCATTATCGGGGGAAGCTCCTATAATTCACCCCTCCACTTT. It is translated as CASIIGGSSYNSPLHF.

V usage is TRBV2 and J usage is TRBJ2-3; the D call may be TRBD1 or TRBD2 (5 bases each). V lost 6 bases to trimming and J lost 2 bases, with 12 bases between them. This CDR3 contains 14 residues. Germline CDR1 reads SNHLY; CDR2 reads FYNNEI. The CDR3 nucleotides are TGTGCCAGCAGACCTCAGGGAGTCACAGATACGCAGTATTTT. Translation: CASRPQGVTDTQYF. The full variable domain, with the rest looked up from reference TRBV2 and TRBJ2-3, is EPEVTQTPSHQVTQMGQEVILRCVPISNHLYFYWYRQILGQKVEFLVSFYNNEISEKSEIFDDQFSVERPDGSNFTLKIRSTKLEDSAMYFCASRPQGVTDTQYFGPGTRLTVL.

As concerns this clonotype: A far larger clone lies a single base away; this is likely a read error. The chain links TRBV7-2 to TRBJ1-1; TRBD1 is a possible D gene (5 bases). The V gene's germline CDR1 is SGHTA and CDR2 FQGNSA. V lost 5 bases, J lost 3 bases, and 16 bases lay in between. This CDR3 has 15 amino acids. CDR3 DNA sequence: TGTACCAGCAGCAGTCGGGACTCCTGGGACACTGAAGCTTTCTTT. Translation gives CTSSSRDSWDTEAFF.

This clonotype was seen a handful of times. Being one base from a much bigger clone, this may be a read error. The CDR3 DNA follows: TGTGCCACCAGGGCTCCCAGGACAGGGGGGCATGAGCAGTTCTTC. It is translated as CATRAPRTGGHEQFF. The J gene is TRBJ2-1, the V gene TRBV24-1; 10 bases match TRBD1. Germline CDR1 is KGHDR and CDR2 is SFDVKD. This CDR3 spans 15 amino acids. V was pared by 7 bases and J by 8 bases, with 10 bases of the junction left unmatched.

The chain employs TRBV5-1 and TRBJ1-6; 7 bases align to TRBD1. The length of the CDR3 is 15 residues. Germline V CDR1 and CDR2: SGHRS, YFSETQ. V trimming: 4 bases; J trimming: 5 bases; junction bases outside the gene matches: 6. The chain's CDR3 is CASSASRGDNSPLHF. The CDR3, as DNA: TGCGCCAGCAGCGCGAGCAGGGGGGATAATTCACCCCTCCACTTT.

This clonotype showed up just a few times. This chain joins TRBV20-1 and TRBJ2-7, with a weak D call TRBD1 (6 bases). The CDR3 is made up of 11 amino acids. Looked up from germline, CDR1 is DFQATT and CDR2 is SNEGSKA (reference sequence). Trimming shortened V by 5 bases and J by 7 bases, and 12 bases separated the two germline ends. The CDR3 sequence is CSAPGAKEQYF. For the CDR3, the DNA is TGCAGTGCTCCAGGGGCAAAGGAGCAGTACTTC.

V gene TRBV29-1 combines with J gene TRBJ2-1, with 8 bases that match TRBD2. Trimming at V came to 4 bases and at J to 0 bases, leaving 5 bases not matched to a gene. The CDR3 loop spans 15 amino acids. CDR1 is SQVTM and CDR2 is ANQGSEA in the germline V gene. The CDR3 DNA sequence: TGCAGCGTTGTGGGTAGCGGGACCTCCTACAATGAGCAGTTCTTC. It yields the protein CSVVGSGTSYNEQFF.

This clonotype was seen a handful of times. The rearrangement links TRBV20-1 to TRBJ2-7, with TRBD2 matching 13 bases. Germline CDR1 reads DFQATT; CDR2 reads SNEGSKA (reference sequence). The V segment lost 5 bases and the J segment 1 base; nucleotides outside the gene matches: 2. The CDR3 runs 14 residues. CDR3 loop: CSALGLAGSYEQYF. The CDR3 nucleotides read TGCAGTGCTCTGGGACTAGCGGGATCCTACGAGCAGTACTTC.

This clonotype has ten or more counts. The rearrangement uses TRBV2 and TRBJ2-3; D is unclear. This CDR3 has 12 amino acids. CDR1 is SNHLY, CDR2 FYNNEI, per germline. V was pared by 1 base and J by 2 bases, with 1 base between. CDR3 region: CASSEVTDTQYF. The CDR3 bases are TGTGCCAGCAGTGAAGTCACAGATACGCAGTATTTT.

V gene TRBV11-2 combines with J gene TRBJ2-2; TRBD2 matches 13 bases. The CDR3 runs 20 residues. From germline, CDR1 is SGHAT and CDR2 FQNNGV. Unmatched junction bases numbered 11, after V lost 4 bases and J lost 0 bases. In DNA, the CDR3 is TGTGCCAGCAGCTCCCCGCCAGGACTAGCGGGGGTAGCGAACACCGGGGAGCTGTTTTTT. This encodes CASSSPPGLAGVANTGELFF. Variable domain in full (rest from reference TRBV11-2 and TRBJ2-2): EAGVAQSPRYKIIEKRQSVAFWCNPISGHATLYWYQQILGQGPKLLIQFQNNGVVDDSQLPKDRFSAERLKGVDSTLKIQPAKLEDSAVYLCASSSPPGLAGVANTGELFFGEGSRLTVL.

The V gene is TRBV4-2, the J gene TRBJ2-7; 11 bases fit TRBD2. This CDR3 region has 16 residues. CDR1 LGHNA and CDR2 YNFKEQ come from the germline V gene. With V trimmed by 0 bases and J by 2 bases, 3 bases remained unmatched. Here the CDR3 DNA reads TGTGCCAGCAGCCAAGATGCTAGCGGGGGGACCTACGAGCAGTACTTC. Its translation: CASSQDASGGTYEQYF.

This clonotype was observed a single time. Just one base apart from a much larger clone, this may be a read error. The genes are TRBV19 and TRBJ1-1, with 7 bases aligning to TRBD1. Germline CDR1 and CDR2: LNHDA and SQIVND (reference sequence). The CDR3 totals 13 residues. CDR3 in DNA: TGTGCCAGTTGTTTAACAGGGGCGACTGGAGCTTTCTTT. Translating it yields CASCLTGATGAFF.